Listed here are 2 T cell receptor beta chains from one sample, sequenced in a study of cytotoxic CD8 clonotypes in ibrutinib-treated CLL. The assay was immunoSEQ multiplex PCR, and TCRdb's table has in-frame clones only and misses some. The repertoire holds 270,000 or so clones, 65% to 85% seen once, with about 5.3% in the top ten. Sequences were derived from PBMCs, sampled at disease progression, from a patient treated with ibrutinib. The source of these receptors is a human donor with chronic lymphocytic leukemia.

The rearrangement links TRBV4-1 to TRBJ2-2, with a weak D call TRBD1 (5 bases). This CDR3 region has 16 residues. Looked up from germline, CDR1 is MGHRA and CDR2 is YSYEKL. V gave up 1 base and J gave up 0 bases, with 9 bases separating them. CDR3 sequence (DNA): TGCGCCAGCAGCCAAGTTATAGGGGCGAACACCGGGGAGCTGTTTTTT. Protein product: CASSQVIGANTGELFF.

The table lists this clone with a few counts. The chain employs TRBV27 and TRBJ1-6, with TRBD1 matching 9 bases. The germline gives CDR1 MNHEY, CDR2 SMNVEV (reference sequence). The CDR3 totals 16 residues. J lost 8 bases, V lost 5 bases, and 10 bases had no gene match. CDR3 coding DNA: TGTGCCAGCAGTCCACACGGACAGGGGCTCGATTCACCCCTCCACTTT. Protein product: CASSPHGQGLDSPLHF.